This TCR beta chain stems from a study of OX40 agonist ivuxolimab in advanced cancers. Study-level findings and limits: Among the lowest levels of clonal expansion were found in partial responders at 0.1-3.0 mg/kg. Low levels of normalized T-cell clonal expansion also appeared in some nonresponders.

Data came from immunoSEQ multiplex PCR; TCRdb stores just in-frame clones and leaves some out. There are tens of thousands of clones in the sample; 89% occur only once, and roughly 10% lies in the top ten. A word on this clone: Antigen specificity is unknown.

The ends lost 3 bases at V and 8 bases at J; junction bases unmatched: 8. Looked up from germline, CDR1 is LNHDA and CDR2 is SQIVND (reference sequence). The CDR3 runs to 14 residues. The genes are TRBV19 and TRBJ1-2; TRBD1 matches at 8 bases. The starting material was CD4+ or CD8+ T cells sorted from blood, obtained in a trial of the OX40 agonist ivuxolimab. This TCR was sampled from an adult with an advanced solid tumor such as melanoma, head and neck, liver or kidney cancer. CDR3 amino acids: CASSIGQGQGGYTF. CDR3 DNA sequence: TGTGCCAGTAGTATCGGACAGGGCCAAGGGGGCTACACCTTC.